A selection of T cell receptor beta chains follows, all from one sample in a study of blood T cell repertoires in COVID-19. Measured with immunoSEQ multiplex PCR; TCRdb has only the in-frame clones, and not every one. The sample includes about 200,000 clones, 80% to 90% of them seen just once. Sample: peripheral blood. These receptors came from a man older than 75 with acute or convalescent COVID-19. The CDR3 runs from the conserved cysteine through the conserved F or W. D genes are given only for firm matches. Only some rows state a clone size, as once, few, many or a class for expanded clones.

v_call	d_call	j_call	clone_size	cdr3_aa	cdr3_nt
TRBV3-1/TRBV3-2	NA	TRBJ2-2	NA	CASSQVSGELFF	TGTGCCAGCAGCCAAGTATCCGGGGAGCTATTTTTT
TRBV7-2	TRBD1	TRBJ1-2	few	CASSSRAGGNYGYTF	TGTGCCAGCAGCTCGCGGGCAGGGGGAAACTATGGCTACACCTTC
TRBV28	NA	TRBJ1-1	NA	CASSLASSGAFF	TGTGCCAGCAGTTTAGCCAGTTCGGGGGCTTTCTTT
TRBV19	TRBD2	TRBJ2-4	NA	CASSSVLAGGVAKNIQYF	TGTGCCAGTAGTAGCGTACTAGCGGGTGGGGTAGCCAAAAACATTCAGTACTTC
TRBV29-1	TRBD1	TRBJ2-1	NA	CSPPGQGRDNEQFF	TGCAGCCCCCCGGGACAGGGAAGAGACAATGAGCAGTTCTTC
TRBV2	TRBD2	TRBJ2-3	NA	CATLAGGFTDTQYF	TGTGCCACGTTAGCGGGAGGGTTCACAGATACGCAGTATTTT
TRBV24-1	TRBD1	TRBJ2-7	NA	CATSDPGQGAPYEQYF	TGTGCCACCAGTGACCCGGGACAGGGAGCCCCCTACGAGCAGTACTTC
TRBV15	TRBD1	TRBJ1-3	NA	CATSRAGTGTGNTIYF	TGTGCCACCAGCAGAGCCGGGACAGGGACTGGAAACACCATATATTTT
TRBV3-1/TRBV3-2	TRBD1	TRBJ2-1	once	CASSQLGQGSYNEQFF	TGTGCCAGCAGCCAACTTGGACAGGGCTCCTACAATGAGCAGTTCTTC
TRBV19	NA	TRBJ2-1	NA	CASSTSGVNEQFF	TGTGCCAGTAGTACATCAGGGGTCAATGAGCAGTTCTTC
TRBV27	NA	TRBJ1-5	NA	CASSFYSNQPQHF	TGTGCCAGCAGTTTCTATAGCAATCAGCCCCAGCATTTT
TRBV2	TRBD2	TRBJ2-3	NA	CASRHPSGGRDTQYF	TGTGCCAGCAGGCACCCTAGCGGGGGGCGAGATACGCAGTATTTT
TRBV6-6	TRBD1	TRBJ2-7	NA	CASKAGTGLYEQYF	TGTGCCAGCAAAGCCGGGACAGGGCTCTACGAGCAGTACTTC
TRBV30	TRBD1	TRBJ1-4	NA	CAWRIQGAGEKLFF	TGTGCCTGGAGGATACAGGGGGCTGGTGAAAAACTGTTTTTT
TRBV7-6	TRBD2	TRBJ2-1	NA	CASSPGTSGRDPFF	TGTGCCAGCAGCCCCGGGACTAGCGGGAGAGATCCGTTCTTC
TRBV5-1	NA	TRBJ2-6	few	CASSMTSSGANVLTF	TGCGCCAGCAGCATGACTAGCTCTGGGGCCAACGTCCTGACTTTC
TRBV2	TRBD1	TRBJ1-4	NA	CASSRRQGDNEKLFF	TGTGCCAGCAGTCGAAGACAGGGCGATAATGAAAAACTGTTTTTT
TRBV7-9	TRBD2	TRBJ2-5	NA	CASSPREGTSGKAGETQYF	TGTGCCAGCAGCCCTCGGGAGGGGACTAGCGGGAAGGCCGGAGAGACCCAGTACTTC
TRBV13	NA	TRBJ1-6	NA	CASSARQNSPLHF	TGTGCCAGCAGCGCACGACAGAATTCACCCCTCCACTTT
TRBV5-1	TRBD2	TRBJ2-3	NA	CASSPPTGRGPATDTQYF	TGCGCCAGCAGCCCCCCTACCGGGAGGGGTCCTGCCACAGATACGCAGTATTTT
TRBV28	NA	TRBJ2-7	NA	CASNGGGTAVYEQYF	TGTGCCAGCAACGGCGGCGGGACAGCCGTCTACGAGCAGTACTTC
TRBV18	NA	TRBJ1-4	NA	CASSQGATNEKLFF	TGTGCCAGCTCACAGGGAGCAACTAATGAAAAACTGTTTTTT
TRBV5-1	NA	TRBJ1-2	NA	CASSLERVKGYGYTF	TGCGCCAGCAGCTTGGAGAGGGTTAAGGGCTATGGCTACACCTTC
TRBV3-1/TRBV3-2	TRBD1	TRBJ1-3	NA	CASSLDRGFGNTIYF	TGTGCCAGCAGCCTCGACAGGGGTTTTGGAAACACCATATATTTT
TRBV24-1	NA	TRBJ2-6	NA	CATSDAGSGANVLTF	TGTGCCACCAGTGACGCAGGCTCTGGGGCCAACGTCCTGACTTTC
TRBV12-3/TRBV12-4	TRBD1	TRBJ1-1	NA	CASSRGMNTEAFF	TGTGCCAGCAGCAGGGGGATGAACACTGAAGCTTTCTTT
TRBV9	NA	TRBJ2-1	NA	CASNDRWDGEQFF	TGTGCCAGCAACGACAGGTGGGACGGCGAGCAGTTCTTC
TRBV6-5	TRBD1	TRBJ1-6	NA	CASGTGPPNSPLHF	TGTGCCAGCGGGACAGGGCCACCCAATTCACCCCTCCACTTT
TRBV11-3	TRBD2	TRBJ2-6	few	CAAGDFGANVLTF	TGTGCGGCGGGGGATTTTGGGGCCAACGTCCTGACTTTC
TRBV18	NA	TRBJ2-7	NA	CASSPAAVPYEQYF	TGTGCCAGCTCACCGGCCGCGGTCCCCTACGAGCAGTACTTC
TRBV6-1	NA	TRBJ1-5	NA	CASSREGFSNQPQHF	TGTGCCAGCAGCCGAGAGGGATTTAGCAATCAGCCCCAGCATTTT
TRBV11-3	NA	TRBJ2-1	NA	CASSSGLSAVGRNEQFF	TGTGCCAGCAGCTCCGGACTATCGGCGGTCGGACGGAATGAGCAGTTCTTC
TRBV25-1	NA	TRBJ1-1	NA	CASSVGGRKGTEAFF	TGTGCCAGCAGTGTTGGGGGCAGGAAGGGCACTGAAGCTTTCTTT
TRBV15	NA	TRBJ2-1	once	CATSRDSGAYNEQFF	TGTGCCACCAGCAGAGATAGTGGGGCATACAATGAGCAGTTCTTC
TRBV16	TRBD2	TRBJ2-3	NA	CASSQSRGREDTQYF	TGTGCCAGCAGCCAATCTCGCGGGAGGGAAGATACGCAGTATTTT
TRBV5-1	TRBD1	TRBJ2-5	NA	CASSRDSSGKETQYF	TGCGCCAGCAGCAGGGACAGTTCAGGGAAGGAGACCCAGTACTTC
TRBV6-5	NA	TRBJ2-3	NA	CASSSEGSGTDTQYF	TGTGCCAGCAGTTCTGAGGGTTCCGGCACAGATACGCAGTATTTT
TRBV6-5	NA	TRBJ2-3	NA	CASRTHRGGDTQYF	TGTGCCAGCAGGACCCACAGGGGAGGAGATACGCAGTATTTT
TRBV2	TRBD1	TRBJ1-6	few	CASSGQGVGISPLHF	TGTGCCAGCAGTGGACAGGGGGTAGGAATTTCACCCCTCCACTTT
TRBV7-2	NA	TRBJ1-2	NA	CASRGAGSYGYTF	TGTGCCAGCAGGGGGGCAGGTTCCTATGGCTACACCTTC
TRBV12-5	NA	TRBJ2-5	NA	CASGLGRPQETQYF	TGTGCTAGTGGTCTGGGGCGGCCCCAAGAGACCCAGTACTTC
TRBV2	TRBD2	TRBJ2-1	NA	CASSQTSTSSYNEQFF	TGTGCCAGCAGTCAGACTAGCACCAGCTCCTACAATGAGCAGTTCTTC
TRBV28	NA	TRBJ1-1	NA	CASSSSGRGNTEAFF	TGTGCCAGCAGTTCCTCCGGACGGGGGAACACTGAAGCTTTCTTT
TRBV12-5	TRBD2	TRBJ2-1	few	CASGLGGSGRALDEQFF	TGTGCTAGTGGTTTGGGAGGAAGCGGGAGAGCTTTGGATGAGCAGTTCTTC
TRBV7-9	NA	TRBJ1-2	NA	CASSLVDSASGGYTF	TGTGCCAGCAGCTTAGTGGACAGCGCTAGCGGAGGCTACACCTTC
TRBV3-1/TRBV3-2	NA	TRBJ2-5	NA	CASSQFTGFQETQYF	TGTGCCAGCAGCCAATTCACAGGGTTTCAAGAGACCCAGTACTTC
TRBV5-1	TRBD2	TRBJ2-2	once	CASSTGLAGVVGELFF	TGCGCCAGCAGCACGGGACTAGCGGGAGTGGTCGGGGAGCTGTTTTTT
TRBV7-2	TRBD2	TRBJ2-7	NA	CASSSFGTSGRGYEQYF	TGTGCCAGCAGCTCGTTCGGGACTAGCGGGAGGGGGTACGAGCAGTACTTC
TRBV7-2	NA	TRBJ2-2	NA	CASSNTGLLNAGELFF	TGTGCCAGCAGCAACACGGGACTCCTTAACGCCGGGGAGCTGTTTTTT